Presented here are 17 T cell receptor beta chains from one specimen sequenced in a study of cytomegalovirus exposure and HLA in healthy donors. The study ran its PCR with 60 Vbeta and 13 Jbeta primers. Generated by immunoSEQ multiplex PCR, the TCRdb table keeps only in-frame clones and is missing some. The data hold around 150,000 clones, with 80% to 90% observed a single time. Specimen: PBMCs. Source of these receptors: a man between 45 and 60 years old in good health and CMV-seropositive.

This clone was recorded once. The genes are TRBV29-1 and TRBJ1-2; D gene unclear. The V gene lost 8 bases and the J gene lost 0 bases, with 13 bases spanning the gap. Germline CDR1 SQVTM, CDR2 ANQGSEA. CDR3 length: 13 amino acids. CDR3 loop: CSPDRLANYGYTF. CDR3 bases: TGCAGCCCTGACCGGCTAGCTAACTATGGCTACACCTTC. Variable domain in full (rest from reference TRBV29-1 and TRBJ1-2): SAVISQKPSRDICQRGTSLTIQCQVDSQVTMMFWYRQQPGQSLTLIATANQGSEATYESGFVIDKFPISRPNLTFSTLTVSNMSPEDSSIYLCSPDRLANYGYTFGSGTRLTVV.

The chain recombines TRBV30 with TRBJ2-1, with D uncertain. Trimming removed 0 bases from V and 1 base from J, with 7 bases in between. This CDR3 contains 14 residues. Germline CDR1 and CDR2: GTSNPN and SVGIG (reference sequence). The CDR3 region has the DNA TGTGCCTGGAGTGTGGGCCTTTCCTACAATGAGCAGTTCTTC. It codes for CAWSVGLSYNEQFF.

V is TRBV27 and J is TRBJ1-1; TRBD1 is a possible D gene (5 bases). Trimming cost V 2 bases and J 0 bases, with 10 bases left between them. The CDR3 loop spans 15 amino acids. Germline CDR1 reads MNHEY; CDR2 reads SMNVEV (reference sequence). CDR3 nucleotides: TGTGCCAGCAGTTTAAGCGGGGGTATGAACACTGAAGCTTTCTTT. It specifies CASSLSGGMNTEAFF.

CDR3 sequence reads: CASSEVDSGRRGETQYF. The CDR3 region has the DNA TGTGCCAGCAGTGAAGTTGATAGCGGGCGGCGGGGGGAGACCCAGTACTTC. V and J are TRBV2 and TRBJ2-5; 7 bases are shared with TRBD2. V lost 1 base and J lost 5; bases outside the gene matches: 13. The CDR3 sequence is 17 residues long. Germline CDR1 is SNHLY and CDR2 is FYNNEI.

The genes are TRBV28 and TRBJ2-1; D is undetermined. V was trimmed by 2 bases and J by 5 bases, leaving 7 bases between them. Germline CDR1 is MDHEN and CDR2 is SYDVKM. CDR3 size: 13 residues. The CDR3: CASSLNRNNEQFF. The CDR3 bases are TGTGCCAGCAGTTTAAACAGAAACAATGAGCAGTTCTTC.

The V gene is TRBV2, the J gene TRBJ1-3, with TRBD1 identical over 7 bases. J was trimmed by 7 bases and V by 8 bases; bases with no gene match: 8. Per the germline V gene, CDR1 is SNHLY and CDR2 is FYNNEI. The CDR3 totals 13 residues. CDR3 nucleotides: TGTGCCAGCGCCCGGGACAGCCTTAACACCATATATTTT. This gives the protein CASARDSLNTIYF.

The chain is built from TRBV28 and TRBJ1-1; perhaps TRBD1 as D (5 bases). The CDR3 totals 15 residues. Trimming stripped 2 bases from V and 0 bases from J, with 10 bases between. Germline V gene data show CDR1 as MDHEN and CDR2 as SYDVKM. The CDR3 nucleotides read TGTGCCAGCAGTTTACCACAGGTCATGAACACTGAAGCTTTCTTT. Protein product: CASSLPQVMNTEAFF.

V and J are TRBV11-3 and TRBJ2-5, with D perhaps matching TRBD2 (5 bases). The CDR3 sequence is 16 residues long. Germline-derived CDR1 and CDR2 are SGHNT and YENEEA. Trimming left V 6 bases short and J 2 bases short, with 19 bases between. The CDR3 loop reads CASSCILERKQETQYF. In DNA form, the CDR3 reads TGTGCCAGCAGTTGCATTTTAGAGCGGAAACAAGAGACCCAGTACTTC. Together with reference TRBV11-3 and TRBJ2-5, the CDR3 gives the full variable domain: EAGVVQSPRYKIIEKKQPVAFWCNPISGHNTLYWYLQNLGQGPELLIRYENEEAVDDSQLPKDRFSAERLKGVDSTLKIQPAELGDSAVYLCASSCILERKQETQYFGPGTRLLVL.

The rearrangement joins TRBV28 to TRBJ2-7; the match to TRBD1 covers 7 bases. The V gene's germline CDR1 is MDHEN and CDR2 SYDVKM. The CDR3 covers 13 residues. V lost 7 bases, J lost 2 bases, and 5 bases stayed unmatched. The CDR3 DNA is TGTGCCAGCACGGGACAGAGTACCTACGAGCAGTACTTC. Translating it yields CASTGQSTYEQYF. The full variable domain, rest sourced from reference TRBV28 and TRBJ2-7, is DVKVTQSSRYLVKRTGEKVFLECVQDMDHENMFWYRQDPGLGLRLIYFSYDVKMKEKGDIPEGYSVSREKKERFSLILESASTNQTSMYLCASTGQSTYEQYFGPGTRLTVT.

The J gene is TRBJ2-7, the V gene TRBV27, with 9 nucleotides matching TRBD1. This CDR3 is built from 16 residues. Per the germline V gene, CDR1 is MNHEY and CDR2 is SMNVEV (reference sequence). V lost 6 bases and J lost 0; bases outside the gene matches: 9. The CDR3 loop is CASRGNPGQGSYEQYF. CDR3 nucleotide sequence: TGTGCCAGCAGGGGGAATCCGGGACAGGGCTCCTACGAGCAGTACTTC.

The chain is built from TRBV6-4 and TRBJ2-5, with 11 bases lining up with TRBD1. V lost 9 bases and J lost 5; bases outside the gene matches: 2. This CDR3 contains 12 residues. CDR1 and CDR2 from the germline V gene are MRHNA and SNTAGT. CDR3 nucleotide sequence: TGTGCCAGGGGACAGGGGGGGGAGACCCAGTACTTC. Protein sequence: CARGQGGETQYF.

The J gene is TRBJ1-4, the V gene TRBV10-3; D not certain. Looked up from germline, CDR1 is ENHRY and CDR2 is SYGVKD. V lost 0 bases and J 3 bases, leaving 8 bases between the germline ends. There are 15 residues in the CDR3. CDR3 in amino acids: CAISESRSANEKLFF. The CDR3 DNA sequence: TGTGCCATCAGTGAGTCCAGGTCGGCTAATGAAAAACTGTTTTTT.

The V and J genes are TRBV9 and TRBJ2-7; 8 positions agree with TRBD2. Trimming at V came to 2 bases and at J to 2 bases, leaving 3 bases not matched to a gene. Per the germline V gene, CDR1 is SGDLS and CDR2 is YYNGEE. The CDR3 extends over 14 amino acids. DNA of the CDR3: TGTGCCAGCAGCGTCGGGAGGGCGCCCTACGAGCAGTACTTC. Translated, it gives CASSVGRAPYEQYF.

V gene TRBV1 combines with J gene TRBJ2-5; TRBD2 reflects the table's D call only, with no check against the DNA. TRBV1 is a listed pseudogene. CDR3 size: 17 residues. This chain's CDR3 is CTSSRDSLAGGVETQYF. The CDR3 nucleotides read TGCACCAGCAGCCGAGATTCACTAGCGGGGGGTGTGGAGACCCAGTACTTC.

Worth noting for this clone: This same CDR3 is encoded by further DNA sequences in the sample. The chain combines TRBV5-4 with TRBJ2-7; TRBD1 agrees at 10 bases. J was trimmed by 5 bases and V by 5 bases; bases with no gene match: 7. Looked up from germline, CDR1 is SGHNT and CDR2 is YYREEE (reference sequence). This CDR3 has 14 residues. DNA for the CDR3: TGTGCCAGCAGTTCGAGGACAGGGGGAGACGAGCAGTACTTC. This translates into CASSSRTGGDEQYF.

The genes are TRBV11-2 and TRBJ1-2; a possible D gene is TRBD1 (6 bases). V was clipped by 5 bases and J by 7 bases, with 20 bases between them. Germline V gives CDR1 SGHAT, CDR2 FQNNGV. The CDR3 runs to 15 residues. The CDR3 is CASSARDTKIGGYTF. The CDR3 DNA reads TGTGCCAGCAGCGCCCGGGACACAAAAATCGGTGGCTACACCTTC.

The chain is built from TRBV27 and TRBJ2-1; the match to TRBD2 covers 16 bases. V was clipped by 4 bases and J by 0 bases; unmatched bases: 9. In germline, CDR1 is MNHEY, CDR2 SMNVEV (reference sequence). CDR3 length equals 20 residues. The CDR3 nucleotides are TGTGCCAGCAGTTCACCCCTTGGGACTAGCGGGAGGGCCTCCTACAATGAGCAGTTCTTC. This translates into CASSSPLGTSGRASYNEQFF.